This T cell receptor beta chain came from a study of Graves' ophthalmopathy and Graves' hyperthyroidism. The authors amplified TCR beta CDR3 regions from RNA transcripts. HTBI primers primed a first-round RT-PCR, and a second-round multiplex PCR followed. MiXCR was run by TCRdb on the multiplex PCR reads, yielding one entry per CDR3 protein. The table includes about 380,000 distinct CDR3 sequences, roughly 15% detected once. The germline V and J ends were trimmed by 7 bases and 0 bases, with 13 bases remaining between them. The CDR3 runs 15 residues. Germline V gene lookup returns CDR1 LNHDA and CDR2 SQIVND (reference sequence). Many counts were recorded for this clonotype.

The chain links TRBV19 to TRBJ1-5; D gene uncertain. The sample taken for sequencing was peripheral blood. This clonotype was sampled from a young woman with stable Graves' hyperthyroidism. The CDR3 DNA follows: TGTGCCAGTACCCTATGGGCCTATAGCAATCAGCCCCAGCATTTT. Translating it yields CASTLWAYSNQPQHF.